These T cell receptor beta chains were read from a single sample in a study of cytomegalovirus exposure and HLA in healthy donors. The assay was immunoSEQ multiplex PCR, and TCRdb's table has in-frame clones only and misses some. The sample shows 98,000 or so clones, approximately 94% of them seen only once. The sequencing input was PBMCs. These receptors originate from a woman aged 18-29 years in good health and CMV-seronegative. Each CDR3 is given with its conserved first and last residue. A D gene is named only where the DNA matches it firmly. Where a row states a size, it is once, few, many or the class of an expanded clone; other rows omit it.

V: TRBV28; J: TRBJ1-5; D: TRBD1; size: -; DNA: TGTGCCAGCAGTACAGACAGGGCGATAGTGTCTAATCAGCCCCAGCATTTT; CDR3: CASSTDRAIVSNQPQHF
V: TRBV2; J: TRBJ1-1; D: -; size: -; DNA: TGTGCCAGCACCGGACCAGGGGATGGTGGTGAAGCTTTCTTT; CDR3: CASTGPGDGGEAFF
V: TRBV28; J: TRBJ1-2; D: -; size: -; DNA: TGTGCCAGCAGTTTGATTGTCCGAGAACAGTTTGGCTACACCTTC; CDR3: CASSLIVREQFGYTF
V: TRBV11-2; J: TRBJ1-4; D: -; size: -; DNA: TGTGCCAGCAGCTTAGCGGAGTGGGGGGCAACTAATGAAAAACTGTTTTTT; CDR3: CASSLAEWGATNEKLFF
V: TRBV1; J: TRBJ1-1; D: -; size: -; DNA: TGCACCAGCAGGAGGTATCCTACTTCGGAAAACACTGAAGCTTTCTTT; CDR3: CTSRRYPTSENTEAFF
V: TRBV7-3; J: TRBJ2-5; D: TRBD1; size: -; DNA: TGTGCCAGCAGCCCCAGGGCAGGGGGCTCGGAGACCCAGTACTTC; CDR3: CASSPRAGGSETQYF
V: TRBV7-6; J: TRBJ2-2; D: TRBD2; size: once; DNA: TGTGCCAGCAGCTCATTAGCGGGGGTTGCCGGGGAGCTGTTTTTT; CDR3: CASSSLAGVAGELFF
V: TRBV6-5; J: TRBJ1-1; D: -; size: -; DNA: TGTGCCAGCAGTTACAACGGAGGGGTCAACACTGAAGCTTTCTTT; CDR3: CASSYNGGVNTEAFF
V: TRBV7-8; J: TRBJ1-6; D: TRBD1; size: -; DNA: TGTGCCAGCAGCCCCACCCGGACAGGGAATTCACCCCTCCACTTT; CDR3: CASSPTRTGNSPLHF
V: TRBV28; J: TRBJ2-1; D: -; size: -; DNA: TGTGCCAGCAGTTTCCCAGGGGAAGGCAATGAGCAGTTCTTC; CDR3: CASSFPGEGNEQFF
V: TRBV19; J: TRBJ1-5; D: -; size: -; DNA: TGTGCCAGTAGTCTCCAGGGGAGAGGGAGCAATCAGCCCCAGCATTTT; CDR3: CASSLQGRGSNQPQHF
V: TRBV5-4; J: TRBJ2-5; D: TRBD1; size: -; DNA: TGTGCCAGCAGCTATACGGACAGGGGGCAAGAGACCCAGTACTTC; CDR3: CASSYTDRGQETQYF
V: TRBV7-3; J: TRBJ1-1; D: -; size: -; DNA: TGTGCCAGCAGCCCAGCCCGGACAAAGATGGACACTGAAGCTTTCTTT; CDR3: CASSPARTKMDTEAFF
V: TRBV6-5; J: TRBJ2-2; D: -; size: -; DNA: TGTGCCAGCAGGAGACATGCCGGGGAGCTGTTTTTT; CDR3: CASRRHAGELFF
V: TRBV6-6; J: TRBJ1-1; D: -; size: once; DNA: TGTGCCAGCACTACGGACGTGGGGGGGACTTTCTTT; CDR3: CASTTDVGGTFF
V: TRBV7-9; J: TRBJ1-2; D: -; size: once; DNA: TGTGCCAGCAGCTTGGGAGCCGGGGGCTACACCTTC; CDR3: CASSLGAGGYTF
V: TRBV28; J: TRBJ1-6; D: TRBD1; size: -; DNA: TGTGCCAGCACCGGACAGGGTGGATCACCCCTCCACTTT; CDR3: CASTGQGGSPLHF
V: TRBV19; J: TRBJ2-1; D: -; size: -; DNA: TGTGCCAGTACTATCGGTCCCGGTTCCTACAATGAGCAGTTCTTC; CDR3: CASTIGPGSYNEQFF
V: TRBV5-8; J: TRBJ2-1; D: -; size: -; DNA: TGTGCCAGCAGCTTCGCGGGGGCTATGGATGAGCAGTTCTTC; CDR3: CASSFAGAMDEQFF
V: TRBV13; J: TRBJ2-5; D: -; size: -; DNA: TGTGCCAGCAGCTTAAGGGGAGAGACCCAGTACTTC; CDR3: CASSLRGETQYF
V: TRBV19; J: TRBJ1-1; D: -; size: -; DNA: TGTGCCAGTAGTTATGGACAGAAAGCTTTCTTT; CDR3: CASSYGQKAFF
V: TRBV28; J: TRBJ2-5; D: TRBD2; size: -; DNA: TGTGCCAGCAGTATTCTAGCGGGGGACCACCAGACCCAGTACTTC; CDR3: CASSILAGDHQTQYF
V: TRBV7-8; J: TRBJ2-1; D: TRBD2; size: once; DNA: TGTGCCAGCAGCCAGGGACTAGCGGGGCCCCGGGAGGAGTTCTTC; CDR3: CASSQGLAGPREEFF
V: TRBV2; J: TRBJ1-4; D: -; size: -; DNA: TGTGCCAGCAGTGGGCAGGGAGGATACAATGAAAAACTGTTTTTT; CDR3: CASSGQGGYNEKLFF
V: TRBV25-1; J: TRBJ1-1; D: -; size: -; DNA: TGTGCCAGCAGTGACTGGCCCCCCAGACAGAACACTGAAGCTTTCTTT; CDR3: CASSDWPPRQNTEAFF
V: TRBV7-7; J: TRBJ2-7; D: -; size: -; DNA: TGTGCCAGCAGCTTAGAGGCGGGGAGCTCCTACGAGCAGTACTTC; CDR3: CASSLEAGSSYEQYF
V: TRBV5-7; J: TRBJ2-3; D: TRBD2; size: -; DNA: TGTGCCAGCAGGTCCTTAGCGGGGGGTAAGTATTTT; CDR3: CASRSLAGGKYF
V: TRBV19; J: TRBJ1-1; D: TRBD1; size: -; DNA: TGTGCCAGTAGCGGGACAGGAATGAACACTGAAGCTTTCTTT; CDR3: CASSGTGMNTEAFF
V: TRBV10-3; J: TRBJ2-2; D: -; size: -; DNA: TGTGCCATCAGAGACGCGACAGGACCAACCGGGGAGCTGTTTTTT; CDR3: CAIRDATGPTGELFF
V: TRBV5-1; J: TRBJ1-1; D: TRBD1; size: -; DNA: TGCGCCAGTGGGATAGAAACAGGGGGCACTGAAGCTTTCTTT; CDR3: CASGIETGGTEAFF
V: TRBV4-3; J: TRBJ2-7; D: TRBD2; size: -; DNA: TGCGCCAGCAGCCACCCGACTAGCGACTACGAGCAGTACTTC; CDR3: CASSHPTSDYEQYF
V: TRBV7-3; J: TRBJ2-7; D: TRBD2; size: -; DNA: TGTGCCAGCAGCCCCGGGGGGGCCAGGGCCTACGAGCAGTACTTC; CDR3: CASSPGGARAYEQYF
V: TRBV2; J: TRBJ1-3; D: TRBD1; size: -; DNA: TGTGCCAGCAGCGACAGGGTCCCAGGAAACACCATATATTTT; CDR3: CASSDRVPGNTIYF
V: TRBV28; J: TRBJ2-7; D: TRBD1; size: -; DNA: TGTGCCAGCAGGGCAGGGGGCTTTTACGAGCAGTACTTC; CDR3: CASRAGGFYEQYF
V: TRBV14; J: TRBJ2-1; D: -; size: -; DNA: TGTGCCAGCAGCCCTAGGGAGGTCTACAATGAGCAGTTCTTC; CDR3: CASSPREVYNEQFF
V: TRBV19; J: TRBJ1-5; D: -; size: -; DNA: TGTGCCAGTAGTATCGCACAGCATAGCAATCAGCCCCAGCATTTT; CDR3: CASSIAQHSNQPQHF
V: TRBV6-5; J: TRBJ2-2; D: TRBD2; size: -; DNA: TGTGCCAGCAGTTTAGGACGGGGGGGGAGGACCGGGGAGCTGTTTTTT; CDR3: CASSLGRGGRTGELFF
V: TRBV5-6; J: TRBJ2-7; D: TRBD1; size: -; DNA: TGTGCCAGCAGCGCGGGACAGGGGGCGTATGAGGTGCAGTACTTC; CDR3: CASSAGQGAYEVQYF
V: TRBV29-1; J: TRBJ1-2; D: TRBD1; size: once; DNA: TGCAGCGTGGTTCCCCTACAGGGGGCGCCCGGTGGCTACACCTTC; CDR3: CSVVPLQGAPGGYTF
V: TRBV19; J: TRBJ2-7; D: -; size: -; DNA: TGTGCCAGTAGTCCCTCCCAGCGGACTTACGAGCAGTACTTC; CDR3: CASSPSQRTYEQYF
V: TRBV28; J: TRBJ1-2; D: -; size: once; DNA: TGTGCCACCAAGAGGGGGTCTAACTATGGCTACACCTTC; CDR3: CATKRGSNYGYTF
V: TRBV2; J: TRBJ2-2; D: TRBD1; size: -; DNA: TGTGCCAGCAGTGCTGACAGGGGGCGCACCGGGGAGCTGTTTTTT; CDR3: CASSADRGRTGELFF
V: TRBV2; J: TRBJ1-4; D: TRBD1; size: -; DNA: TGTGCCAGTTCAACAGGGGGCAGGGAAAAACTGTTTTTT; CDR3: CASSTGGREKLFF
V: TRBV7-9; J: TRBJ1-2; D: TRBD1; size: once; DNA: TGTGCCAGCAGCTTAGGGCCAGGGGGTGTTTTCTATGGCTACACCTTC; CDR3: CASSLGPGGVFYGYTF
V: TRBV19; J: TRBJ1-1; D: -; size: -; DNA: TGTGCCAGTAGTATAGATCGGACTGAAGCTTTCTTT; CDR3: CASSIDRTEAFF
V: TRBV2; J: TRBJ2-7; D: TRBD1; size: -; DNA: TGTGCCAGCAGTGCGGGGACAGGTCCCACCTACGAGCAGTACTTC; CDR3: CASSAGTGPTYEQYF